What follows are 27 T cell receptor beta chains derived from one specimen sequenced in a study of long-term antiretroviral therapy in people with HIV. Survey-level immunoSEQ v3.0 assays were run. TCRdb keeps only in-frame clones here, not all; method: immunoSEQ multiplex PCR. The data show some 33,000 clones, 90% to 97% seen once. The sequencing here drew on unsorted PBMCs, taken 6.5 to 6.9 years after starting antiretroviral therapy. The receptors originated from a man aged 25-40 years with HIV.

The V call is TRBV6-5, the J call TRBJ1-1; a weak D match, TRBD1 (6 bases). CDR1 and CDR2 (germline): MNHEY, SVGAGI. CDR3 length: 12 residues. CDR3: CSTTRGESEAFF. CDR3 in DNA: TGTTCCACAACCAGGGGAGAGTCTGAAGCTTTCTTT.

The V and J genes are TRBV7-9 and TRBJ2-3, with 11 bases that match TRBD2. Trimming removed 5 bases from V and 6 bases from J; junction bases left unmatched: 13. The CDR3 runs 17 residues. The V gene's germline CDR1 is SEHNR and CDR2 FQNEAQ (reference sequence). This CDR3 is CASSLGGTSGIGDTQYF. DNA for the CDR3: TGTGCCAGCAGCCTTGGAGGGACTAGCGGAATAGGGGATACGCAGTATTTT.

V usage is TRBV6-5 and J usage is TRBJ1-1, with unresolved D. Germline CDR1 and CDR2: MNHEY and SVGAGI. Trimming shortened V by 1 base and J by 8 bases, and 11 bases separated the two germline ends. This CDR3 region has 13 residues. CDR3 sequence: CASSYYQGKEAFF. The CDR3 DNA reads as TGTGCCAGCAGTTACTATCAAGGGAAGGAAGCTTTCTTT.

The CDR3 spells CASSLAGGREQYF. Written as DNA, the CDR3 is TGCGCCAGCAGCTTGGCAGGGGGGCGCGAGCAGTACTTC. V and J are TRBV5-1 and TRBJ2-5, with D perhaps matching TRBD1 (7 bases). The better agreement between TRBJ2-7 and the DNA end casts doubt on the J call. This CDR3 region has 13 residues. Per the germline V gene, CDR1 is SGHRS and CDR2 is YFSETQ.

This chain joins TRBV19 and TRBJ2-7; 7 nucleotides align to TRBD1. The CDR3 covers 15 residues. CDR1 is LNHDA and CDR2 is SQIVND in the germline V gene (reference sequence). The trim removed 0 bases at V and 2 bases at J, leaving 4 bases unmatched. The CDR3 loop reads CASSIEGGQTYEQYF. CDR3 nucleotides: TGTGCCAGTAGTATAGAAGGGGGACAGACCTACGAGCAGTACTTC.

A word on this clone: A junction boundary mismatches the germline segment, possibly from a read error. The V gene is TRBV11-2, the J gene TRBJ1-1, with a possible D match to TRBD1 (6 bases). The CDR3 consists of 17 residues. Per germline, CDR1 SGHAT and CDR2 FQNNGV. CDR3 sequence reads: CASSFPYQGPLNTEAFF. In nucleotides, the CDR3 is TGTGCCAGCAGTTTTCCCTATCAGGGGCCCCTGAATACTGAAGCTTTCTTT.

This chain uses TRBV5-1 with TRBJ2-7; 12 bases align to TRBD2. CDR3 length: 16 residues. With 4 bases clipped from V and 0 bases from J, the junction kept 5 bases outside the gene matches. CDR1 is SGHRS, CDR2 YFSETQ, per germline. The CDR3 nucleotides read TGCGCCAGCAGCCCGGGACTAGCGGGCCTCTCCTACGAGCAGTACTTC. This translates into CASSPGLAGLSYEQYF.

The gene calls are TRBV30 and TRBJ1-1, with D possibly TRBD1 on 5 matching bases. V shed 4 bases and J shed 3 bases, with 30 bases lying between them. Germline loops: CDR1 GTSNPN, CDR2 SVGIG (reference sequence). The CDR3 totals 19 residues. The CDR3 nucleotides are TGTGCCTGGATAAGGCTTTTTATGGTCAGGGTCCCTTTTGACACTGAAGCTTTCTTT. Translated: CAWIRLFMVRVPFDTEAFF.

The gene calls are TRBV19 and TRBJ1-1, with D tentatively TRBD1 (5 bases). The germline gives CDR1 LNHDA, CDR2 SQIVND (reference sequence). With 0 bases removed from V and 4 bases from J, the gap between germline ends came to 18 bases. The CDR3 is 17 residues long. CDR3 sequence (DNA): TGTGCCAGTAGTATAGATGAAGGGGCGCTTCGGGGCACTGAAGCTTTCTTT. It encodes CASSIDEGALRGTEAFF.

The chain joins TRBV2 to TRBJ2-3; D is perhaps TRBD2 (6 bases). Germline CDR1 reads SNHLY; CDR2 reads FYNNEI. The CDR3 is made up of 15 amino acids. V dropped 6 bases and J dropped 2 bases, with 15 bases sitting between them. CDR3 loop: CASRAGRWDTDTQYF. As DNA, the CDR3 is TGTGCCAGCAGAGCAGGGAGGTGGGACACAGATACGCAGTATTTT.

The chain employs TRBV5-1 and TRBJ2-3; a weak D match, TRBD2 (5 bases). This CDR3 region has 14 residues. The germline CDR1 and CDR2 sequences are SGHRS and YFSETQ. Trimming took off 7 bases at V and 5 bases at J, with 17 bases between the two ends. Written as DNA, the CDR3 is TGCGCCAGCGTAGACCGAGGGCTCGGAGATACGCAGTATTTT. This sequence encodes CASVDRGLGDTQYF.

This clone was seen a single time. This chain links TRBV5-4 with TRBJ2-1; D is unclear. The CDR3 is made up of 12 amino acids. Trimming took off 1 base at V and 8 bases at J, with 7 bases between the two ends. Germline CDR1 reads SGHNT; CDR2 reads YYREEE (reference sequence). The CDR3 DNA reads TGTGCCAGCAGCTTGTATACAGATGAGCAGTTCTTC. This encodes CASSLYTDEQFF.

The CDR3 nucleotides are TGTGCCAGCAGCCAAGTACGCTTAGATTACTCCTACGAGCAGTACTTC. Amino acid sequence: CASSQVRLDYSYEQYF. The chain uses TRBV4-2 and TRBJ2-7; D remains ambiguous. CDR1 is LGHNA and CDR2 is YNFKEQ in the germline V gene. The CDR3 has 16 residues. With 1 base removed from V and 0 bases from J, the gap between germline ends came to 13 bases.

The chain links TRBV11-2 to TRBJ1-1, with TRBD1 matching over 9 bases. After removal of 7 bases from V and 4 bases from J, the junction contained 10 bases not matched to a gene. This CDR3 spans 15 amino acids. Per germline, CDR1 SGHAT and CDR2 FQNNGV. CDR3 DNA sequence: TGTGCCAGCACCGAACAGGGGGCGATAGGCACTGAAGCTTTCTTT. Its protein product is CASTEQGAIGTEAFF. Filled out from reference TRBV11-2 and TRBJ1-1, the complete variable domain reads EAGVAQSPRYKIIEKRQSVAFWCNPISGHATLYWYQQILGQGPKLLIQFQNNGVVDDSQLPKDRFSAERLKGVDSTLKIQPAKLEDSAVYLCASTEQGAIGTEAFFGQGTRLTVV.

This sequence joins TRBV6-5 and TRBJ2-2; 9 bases match TRBD1. The ends lost 7 bases at V and 2 bases at J; junction bases unmatched: 5. The V gene's germline CDR1 is MNHEY and CDR2 SVGAGI. This CDR3 region has 15 residues. CDR3 in DNA: TGTGCCAGCACCTCGGGACAGGGAAACACCGGGGAGCTGTTTTTT. Protein sequence: CASTSGQGNTGELFF.

The genes are TRBV4-1 and TRBJ1-3, with 9 bases fitting TRBD1. The germline gives CDR1 MGHRA, CDR2 YSYEKL. The CDR3 contains 17 residues. J was trimmed by 4 bases and V by 0 bases; bases with no gene match: 7. The chain's CDR3 is CASSQDLHRGLGNTIYF. The CDR3 DNA reads as TGCGCCAGCAGCCAAGATCTACACAGGGGGCTAGGAAACACCATATATTTT.

The count of this clone is one. The V call is TRBV2, the J call TRBJ2-2; maybe TRBD2 (6 bases). Trimming cost V 0 bases and J 7 bases, with 6 bases left between them. CDR1 and CDR2 from the germline V gene are SNHLY and FYNNEI. This CDR3 is 13 amino acids long. The CDR3 nucleotides are TGTGCCAGCAGTGAAGCGCGGGACGGGGAGCTGTTTTTT. This translates into CASSEARDGELFF.

The genes are TRBV7-3 and TRBJ2-1; 9 bases fit TRBD2. This CDR3 contains 18 residues. The J segment lost 5 bases and the V segment lost 2 bases, leaving 13 bases of the junction unmatched. The germline V gene encodes CDR1 SGHTA and CDR2 FQGTGA. CDR3 coding DNA: TGTGCCAGCAGCTTAGGCGGGGGGGCGGGACAGCTAGACAATGAGCAGTTCTTC. It is translated as CASSLGGGAGQLDNEQFF.

The chain is built from TRBV29-1 and TRBJ1-5; D is uncertain. The CDR3 spans 13 residues. The ends were cut back, 5 bases at V and 3 bases at J, with 11 bases in the middle. CDR1 and CDR2 from the germline V gene are SQVTM and ANQGSEA. This CDR3 is CSVSEEINQPQHF. CDR3 bases: TGCAGCGTTAGTGAGGAGATCAATCAGCCCCAGCATTTT.

J is TRBJ2-2 and V is TRBV25-1, with TRBD1 matching 9 bases. The CDR3 is 15 residues long. The ends lost 4 bases at V and 4 bases at J; junction bases unmatched: 4. CDR1 is MGHDK, CDR2 SYGVNS, per germline. The CDR3 DNA reads as TGTGCCAGCAGTGGGACAGGGGATGGCACCGGGGAGCTGTTTTTT. The encoded protein is CASSGTGDGTGELFF.

This clone was seen a handful of times. This chain links TRBV7-9 with TRBJ1-2; maybe TRBD1 (6 bases). Trimming cost V 0 bases and J 3 bases, with 14 bases left between them. There are 16 residues in the CDR3. Germline V gives CDR1 SEHNR, CDR2 FQNEAQ (reference sequence). The CDR3 region has the DNA TGTGCCAGCAGCTTAGCTGGGCCAGGGGATGACTATGGCTACACCTTC. The encoded protein is CASSLAGPGDDYGYTF.

The gene calls are TRBV9 and TRBJ1-2; tentatively, D is TRBD1 (6 bases). The CDR3 loop spans 13 amino acids. The V and J ends lost 2 bases and 2 bases respectively, with 7 bases between them. Germline values: CDR1 SGDLS, CDR2 YYNGEE. Here the CDR3 DNA reads TGTGCCAGCAGCGTCCAGGGGAACTATGGCTACACCTTC. Translation gives CASSVQGNYGYTF.

The rearrangement joins TRBV9 to TRBJ2-7; 9 bases match TRBD1. V lost 0 bases and J lost 2; bases outside the gene matches: 3. CDR3 length: 15 residues. Germline loops: CDR1 SGDLS, CDR2 YYNGEE. The CDR3 DNA reads TGTGCCAGCAGCGTAGAAGGGACAGGGCCCTACGAGCAGTACTTC. Its translation is CASSVEGTGPYEQYF.

V and J are TRBV5-6 and TRBJ2-5; D unresolved. CDR1 is SGHDT and CDR2 is YYEEEE in the germline V gene. The V gene lost 4 bases and the J gene lost 5 bases, with 12 bases spanning the gap. The CDR3 has 13 residues. The CDR3 here is CASSSWTVETQYF. In nucleotides, the CDR3 is TGTGCCAGCAGCAGTTGGACGGTGGAGACCCAGTACTTC.

V gene TRBV2 combines with J gene TRBJ2-2, with D unclear. V shed 6 bases and J shed 5 bases, with 7 bases lying between them. This CDR3 is 12 amino acids long. Germline loops: CDR1 SNHLY, CDR2 FYNNEI. The CDR3 loop reads CASSLPTGELFF. The CDR3 DNA reads TGTGCCAGCAGCTTACCAACCGGGGAGCTGTTTTTT. Filled out from reference TRBV2 and TRBJ2-2, the complete variable domain reads EPEVTQTPSHQVTQMGQEVILRCVPISNHLYFYWYRQILGQKVEFLVSFYNNEISEKSEIFDDQFSVERPDGSNFTLKIRSTKLEDSAMYFCASSLPTGELFFGEGSRLTVL.

The sample holds one count of this clone. The chain uses TRBV4-1 and TRBJ1-4; possible D gene TRBD1, 5 bases. The CDR3 consists of 15 residues. The germline V and J ends were trimmed by 4 bases and 8 bases, with 17 bases remaining between them. In germline, CDR1 is MGHRA, CDR2 YSYEKL. In DNA form, the CDR3 reads TGCGCCAGCAGCCCCGAGACAGCTCGATTGGAAAAACTGTTTTTT. It yields the protein CASSPETARLEKLFF.

This sequence joins TRBV4-2 and TRBJ2-7, with 7 nucleotides matching TRBD2. This CDR3 region has 14 residues. Unmatched junction bases numbered 4, after V lost 3 bases and J lost 2 bases. CDR1 LGHNA and CDR2 YNFKEQ come from the germline V gene. The CDR3 reads CASSHTAGAYEQYF. For the CDR3, the DNA is TGTGCCAGCAGCCACACCGCGGGAGCCTACGAGCAGTACTTC.